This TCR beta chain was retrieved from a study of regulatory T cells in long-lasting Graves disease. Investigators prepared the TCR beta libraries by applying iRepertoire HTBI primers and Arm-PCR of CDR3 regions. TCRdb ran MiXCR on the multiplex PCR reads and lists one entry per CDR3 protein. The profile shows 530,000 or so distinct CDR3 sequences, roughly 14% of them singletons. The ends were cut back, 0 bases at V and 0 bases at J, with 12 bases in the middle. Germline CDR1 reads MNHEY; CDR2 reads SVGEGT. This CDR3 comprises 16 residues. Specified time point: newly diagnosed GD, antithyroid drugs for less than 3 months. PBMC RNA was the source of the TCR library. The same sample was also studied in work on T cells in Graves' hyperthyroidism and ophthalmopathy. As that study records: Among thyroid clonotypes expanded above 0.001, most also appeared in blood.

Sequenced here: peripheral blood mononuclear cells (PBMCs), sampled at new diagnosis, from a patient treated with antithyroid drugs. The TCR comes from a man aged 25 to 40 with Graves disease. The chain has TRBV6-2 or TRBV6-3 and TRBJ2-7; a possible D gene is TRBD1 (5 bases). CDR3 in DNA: TGTGCCAGCAGTTACTCTCAAACAGGTAGCTCCTACGAGCAGTACTTC. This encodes CASSYSQTGSSYEQYF.